The clone carrying this T cell receptor (beta chain) was counted at least ten times. As yet, its antigen is unknown. The iRepertoire nested amplicon-rescue multiplex PCR amplified TCR alpha and beta CDR3s from RNA. Tissue mRNA or PBMC total RNA, 100-400 ng, went into one-step reverse transcription and amplification. TCRdb recomputed calls from the multiplex PCR reads with MiXCR, one row per CDR3 protein. The sample has approximately 88,000 distinct CDR3 sequences, approximately 22% seen once. The sample belongs to a study of glioma-infiltrating T cells. Study-wide results and caveats: Gliomas, especially low-grade, showed above-expected tissue-blood divergence; non-neoplastic patients showed below.

The V gene end was trimmed by 5 bases and the J gene end by 5 bases; junction bases not matched to a gene: 8. Germline V lookup: CDR1 SNHLY, CDR2 FYNNEI. This CDR3 is built from 15 residues. The specimen was glioma tissue, nonneoplastic brain tissue, or PBMCs (not recorded which). The chain employs TRBV2 and TRBJ1-5, with 8 bases aligning to TRBD1. This clonotype originated in a human donor with low-grade glioma or glioblastoma, undergoing nonglioma brain surgery, or in good health (not recorded which). CDR3 sequence reads: CASSYYRGLDQPQHF. DNA of the CDR3: TGTGCCAGCAGTTACTACAGGGGGTTGGATCAGCCCCAGCATTTT.